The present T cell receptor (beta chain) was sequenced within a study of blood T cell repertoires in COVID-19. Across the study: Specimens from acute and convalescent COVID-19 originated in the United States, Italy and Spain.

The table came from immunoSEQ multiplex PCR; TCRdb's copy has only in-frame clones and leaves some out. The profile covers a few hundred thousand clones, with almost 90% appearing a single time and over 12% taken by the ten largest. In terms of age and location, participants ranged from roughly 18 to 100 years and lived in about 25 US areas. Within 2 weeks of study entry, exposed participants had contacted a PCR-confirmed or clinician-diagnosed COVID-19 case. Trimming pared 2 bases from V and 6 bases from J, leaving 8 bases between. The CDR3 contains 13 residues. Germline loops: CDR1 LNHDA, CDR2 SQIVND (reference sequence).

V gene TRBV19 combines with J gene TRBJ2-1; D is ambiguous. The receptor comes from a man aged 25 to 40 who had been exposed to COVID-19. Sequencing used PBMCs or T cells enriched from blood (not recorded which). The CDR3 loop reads CASSIPPFNEQFF. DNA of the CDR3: TGTGCCAGTAGTATACCCCCGTTCAATGAGCAGTTCTTC.